This section outlines one T cell receptor beta chain sequence together with its context. In the study's own analysis: The authors estimated nucleated cell counts from reference gene primer amplification. Assay used: immunoSEQ multiplex PCR; TCRdb lists only in-frame clones, some missing. The DNA was the basis for D and trimming; V, J and clone size are from that table. The sample shows 100,000 to 150,000 clones, about 80% of them seen only once. The V gene lost 0 bases and the J gene lost 8 bases, with 7 bases spanning the gap. The CDR3 runs 13 residues. CDR1 and CDR2 (germline): LGHNA, YSLEER. These data originate in a study of blood T cell repertoires in COVID-19.

The V call is TRBV4-3, the J call TRBJ1-4, with no clear D. Sequencing was carried out using peripheral blood. This receptor was taken from a human donor in a cohort sampled during active COVID-19. CDR3 DNA: TGCGCCAGCAGCCAAGATGAGCGCGAAAAACTGTTTTTT. It encodes CASSQDEREKLFF.